The entry below gives a single T cell receptor (beta chain) sequence along with its context. Its target is not known. This entry is derived from a study of T cells in localized non-small cell lung cancer. The study's findings and limits: A higher density of T cells in blood coincided with extended overall survival.

The table came from immunoSEQ multiplex PCR; TCRdb's copy has only in-frame clones and leaves some out. This table has 35,000 to 40,000 clones, around nine tenths appearing once. Germline V gene sequence: CDR1 KGHSH, CDR2 LQKENI. V was trimmed by 3 bases and J by 3 bases, leaving 15 bases between them. The CDR3 has 15 amino acids. The sequence came from a woman aged 40 to 75 with stage I lung adenocarcinoma. The V call is TRBV18, the J call TRBJ2-7, with D perhaps TRBD2 (5 bases). The specimen was peripheral blood, collected before any cancer treatment. The CDR3 DNA follows: TGTGCCAGCTCACCCCAGACGGCGGGTGGCTACGAGCAGTACTTC. Its protein is CASSPQTAGGYEQYF.